The rows below give T cell receptor beta chains drawn from one sample of a study of OX40 agonist ivuxolimab in advanced cancers. Data came from immunoSEQ multiplex PCR; TCRdb stores just in-frame clones and leaves some out. The table has approximately 30,000 clones, around nine tenths seen once; the top ten hold around 29%. This sample comprised CD4+ or CD8+ T cells sorted from blood, obtained in a trial of the OX40 agonist ivuxolimab. The receptor set was obtained from an adult with an advanced solid tumor such as melanoma, head and neck, liver or kidney cancer. Both conserved end residues are part of each CDR3. A D gene is named only where the DNA matches it firmly. Size is omitted from some rows. Given values are once, few, many or a class for expanded clones.

J | D | V | size | DNA | CDR3
TRBJ2-1 | NA | TRBV29-1 | NA | TGCAGCGTTGAAAAGTCACAGGAACTCTACAATGAGCAGTTCTTC | CSVEKSQELYNEQFF
TRBJ1-2 | NA | TRBV9 | NA | TGTGCCAGCAGCCCCAGCGGGGGAGCCTATGGCTACACCTTC | CASSPSGGAYGYTF
TRBJ1-5 | TRBD1 | TRBV7-8 | few | TGTGCCAGCAGCTTAGGGGCGGGACAGGGGAATCAGCCCCAGCATTTT | CASSLGAGQGNQPQHF
TRBJ1-2 | TRBD1 | TRBV29-1 | NA | TGCAGCGTTGAGACAGGGGACGGCTACACCTTC | CSVETGDGYTF
TRBJ2-1 | NA | TRBV7-9 | NA | TGTGCCAGCAGCCCTAGGGGACGGGAGCAGTTCTTC | CASSPRGREQFF
TRBJ1-3 | NA | TRBV7-9 | NA | TGTGCCAGCAGCTCGTGGCAGGGGCCCCTAAACTCTGGAAACACCATATATTTT | CASSSWQGPLNSGNTIYF
TRBJ2-5 | NA | TRBV27 | NA | TGTGCCAGCGGGGAAGAGGGGCATCGAGAGCAGTACTTC | CASGEEGHREQYF
TRBJ2-7 | TRBD1 | TRBV30 | NA | TGTGCCTGGGCGGGACAGGACAGCTCCTACGAGCAGTACTTC | CAWAGQDSSYEQYF
TRBJ2-7 | NA | TRBV5-6 | NA | TGTGCCAGCACCGGACAGCTCGAAGTGGGCGAGCAGTACTTC | CASTGQLEVGEQYF
TRBJ1-4 | NA | TRBV11-2 | NA | TGTGCCAGCAGCTGGAGCGTGGTTGTGGGTGAAAAACTGTTTTTT | CASSWSVVVGEKLFF
TRBJ2-5 | NA | TRBV4-1 | NA | TGCGCCAGCAGCCAACGGACAGAAGAGACCCAGTACTTC | CASSQRTEETQYF
TRBJ1-1 | NA | TRBV7-8 | NA | TGTGCCAGCAGCCTAAGGAGGGGGGGGACGGTTGACACTGAAGCTTTCTTT | CASSLRRGGTVDTEAFF
TRBJ2-7 | NA | TRBV27 | few | TGTGCCAGCAGACCCACAGATGCGACACATAGCTACGAGCAGTACTTC | CASRPTDATHSYEQYF
TRBJ1-5 | NA | TRBV7-6 | few | TGTGCCAGCAGCTTAGACAGGTGTTGGCTTTACCGTGGAACCAAAAATCAGCCCCAGCATTTT | CASSLDRCWLYRGTKNQPQHF
TRBJ1-1 | TRBD1 | TRBV5-6 | NA | TGTGCCAGCAGCACGACGGACAGGGGTGAAGCTTTCTTT | CASSTTDRGEAFF
TRBJ2-3 | NA | TRBV5-1 | NA | TGCGCCAGCAGCTTGTGGGGAAGCACAGATACGCAGTATTTT | CASSLWGSTDTQYF
TRBJ2-7 | TRBD1 | TRBV4-3 | once | TGCGCCAGCAGCCCTGGACAGGGGGCAACCGAGCAGTACTTC | CASSPGQGATEQYF
TRBJ2-2 | TRBD2 | TRBV7-9 | NA | TGTGCCAGCAGCACGAGACTAGCGGGAGTCTCGAACACCGGGGAGCTGTTTTTT | CASSTRLAGVSNTGELFF
TRBJ2-3 | TRBD2 | TRBV6-5 | NA | TGTGCCAGCAGTCCGGTTGGGGGGGCAGATACGCAGTATTTT | CASSPVGGADTQYF
TRBJ2-3 | TRBD2 | TRBV15 | NA | TGTGCCACCAGCAGAGGTTTAGCGGGAGGGCCGAGCACAGATACGCAGTATTTT | CATSRGLAGGPSTDTQYF
TRBJ2-7 | NA | TRBV6-6 | once | TGTGCCAGCAGTGCCACGAGGGGCCCCTTCTACGAGCAGTACTTC | CASSATRGPFYEQYF
TRBJ1-1 | NA | TRBV4-1 | NA | TGCGCCAGCAGCCATGGTCAGAATGAAGCTTTCTTT | CASSHGQNEAFF
TRBJ1-4 | TRBD1 | TRBV7-9 | NA | TGTGCCAGCAGCTCGGGACAGGGGGTTGAAAAACTGTTTTTT | CASSSGQGVEKLFF
TRBJ2-3 | TRBD2 | TRBV29-1 | NA | TGCAGCGTTGAAAGAGGTCTAGCGGGAGGGGATACGCAGTATTTT | CSVERGLAGGDTQYF
TRBJ1-2 | TRBD1 | TRBV19 | NA | TGTGCCAGTAGTCTCTGGACAGGGTGGGAGCACAATGGCTACACCTTC | CASSLWTGWEHNGYTF
TRBJ2-5 | TRBD2 | TRBV5-1 | NA | TGCGCCAGCAACCCCGGGACTAGCGGGAGGCGGGAGACCCAGTACTTC | CASNPGTSGRRETQYF
TRBJ2-7 | TRBD1 | TRBV5-4 | NA | TGTGCCAGCAGTTCAAGACAGGGAATCCAAGAGCAGTACTTC | CASSSRQGIQEQYF
TRBJ2-3 | TRBD1 | TRBV7-2 | NA | TGTGCCAGCAGCTTGGGACAGGGGCTTACAGATACGCAGTATTTT | CASSLGQGLTDTQYF
TRBJ2-3 | NA | TRBV29-1 | NA | TGCAGCGTTGACGGGAGCACAGATACGCAGTATTTT | CSVDGSTDTQYF
TRBJ2-2 | NA | TRBV9 | once | TGTGCCTCCACCCCAAACACCGGGGAGCTGTTTTTT | CASTPNTGELFF
TRBJ2-5 | NA | TRBV7-8 | few | TGTGCCAGCAGCTTATCAGAGACCCAGTACTTC | CASSLSETQYF
TRBJ2-3 | NA | TRBV7-2 | NA | TGTGCCAGCAGCTTAGGGTTGCGGACCACAGATACGCAGTATTTT | CASSLGLRTTDTQYF
TRBJ2-2 | NA | TRBV5-1 | NA | TGCGCCAGCAGGGTTGGCAACACCGGGGAGCTGTTTTTT | CASRVGNTGELFF
TRBJ2-1 | NA | TRBV7-9 | NA | TGTGCCAGCAGAGGGACTCGTTCCTACAATGAGCAGTTCTTC | CASRGTRSYNEQFF
TRBJ2-7 | TRBD1 | TRBV27 | NA | TGTGCCAGCAGTTCCGGGACAGTTATCGAGCAGTACTTC | CASSSGTVIEQYF
TRBJ2-7 | NA | TRBV7-9 | NA | TGTGCCAGCAGCTTAAGGGGGGGAAACTCCTACGAGCAGTACTTC | CASSLRGGNSYEQYF
TRBJ2-5 | NA | TRBV4-1 | NA | TGCGCCAGCAGCCAAGAGGAAGAGACCCAGTACTTC | CASSQEEETQYF
TRBJ1-1 | NA | TRBV7-2 | NA | TGTGCCAGCAGCTTATGGGGAACGACGAACACTGAAGCTTTCTTT | CASSLWGTTNTEAFF
TRBJ1-4 | NA | TRBV5-5 | NA | TGTGCCAGCAGCGGGCAGGGAAATCGAAATGAAAAACTGTTTTTT | CASSGQGNRNEKLFF
TRBJ1-1 | NA | TRBV5-1 | NA | TGCGCCAGCGGCGGCCTCGCAACGACTGAAGCTTTCTTT | CASGGLATTEAFF
TRBJ1-1 | NA | TRBV28 | NA | TGTGCCAGCAGCCGGGGGACACCCGAGGGGACTGAAGCTTTCTTT | CASSRGTPEGTEAFF
TRBJ2-3 | NA | TRBV29-1 | once | TGCAGCGTTGAATTATACGGATCTAGCACAGATACGCAGTATTTT | CSVELYGSSTDTQYF
TRBJ1-4 | NA | TRBV27 | NA | TGTGCCAGCTGTGGGGGGGCGCTGGGTGAAAAACTGTTTTTT | CASCGGALGEKLFF
TRBJ1-1 | TRBD1 | TRBV14 | NA | TGTGCCAGCAGCTCACTACAGGGGTCTTTTGAAGCTTTCTTT | CASSSLQGSFEAFF
TRBJ2-6 | NA | TRBV25-1 | NA | TGTGCCAGCAGTATCAAGAATTCTGGGGCCAACGTCCTGACTTTC | CASSIKNSGANVLTF
TRBJ2-7 | TRBD2 | TRBV7-8 | NA | TGTGCCAGCAGTACCGGGACTAGCGTCTACGAGCAGTACTTC | CASSTGTSVYEQYF
TRBJ1-1 | NA | TRBV19 | few | TGTGCCAGTAGTACAAGGACAGTTGAAGCTTTCTTT | CASSTRTVEAFF
TRBJ2-7 | NA | TRBV27 | NA | TGTGCCAGCAGTTTAACAGGCTCCTACGAGCAGTACTTC | CASSLTGSYEQYF
TRBJ1-2 | NA | TRBV11-2 | NA | TGTGCCTGTGGGGGCTGGCAGGGACGAAACTATGGCTACACCTTC | CACGGWQGRNYGYTF